This entry lists 2 T cell receptor beta chains sequenced from one sample in a study of T cell repertoires in cytomegalovirus infection. TCRdb re-analysed the reads in MiXCR, keeping a single row per CDR3 protein. In the table there are about 530,000 distinct CDR3 sequences, roughly 29% of which are singletons. What was sequenced was PBMCs. These receptors were taken from a human donor in good health (CMV status not recorded). Some clones in this sample may be carry-over from other donors' samples.

The rearrangement joins TRBV6-6 to TRBJ1-4; no reliable D call. CDR1 MNHNY and CDR2 SVGAGI come from the germline V gene (reference sequence). V lost 5 bases and J lost 9, with 19 bases in between. CDR3 size: 15 residues. CDR3 in amino acids: CASSLDTAGSQKLFF. CDR3 nucleotides: TGTGCCAGCAGTCTTGACACAGCGGGTTCGCAAAAACTGTTTTTT.

This clonotype came up many times. This chain connects TRBV12-3 or TRBV12-4 to TRBJ2-7; 9 nucleotides line up with TRBD1. V gave up 5 bases and J gave up 6 bases; unmatched junction bases: 5. The CDR3 sequence is 13 residues long. CDR3 in amino acids: CASSGQGSGEQYV. The DNA of the CDR3 is TGTGCCAGCAGTGGACAGGGGAGCGGCGAGCAGTACGTC.